These 9 T cell receptor beta chains share one sample of origin, sequenced in a study of breast tumors, draining lymph nodes, adjacent tissues. Axillary draining lymph nodes of breast cancer patients supplied the node samples. TCRdb fed the multiplex PCR reads into MiXCR, producing one record per CDR3 protein. The data hold fewer than 150,000 distinct CDR3 sequences, with 21% observed a single time. The sequencing input was axillary lymph node tissue. These TCRs come from a female donor with breast cancer. Some clones in this sample may be carry-over from other donors' samples.

Concerning this clonotype: This may come from a read error, since a much larger clone is one base off. The CDR3 loop reads CSAIQGRGHCGYTF. The CDR3, as DNA: TGCAGTGCTATACAGGGTCGAGGACACTGTGGCTACACCTTC. The V and J genes are TRBV20-1 and TRBJ1-2; tentatively, D is TRBD1 (6 bases). The CDR3 covers 14 residues. Germline loops: CDR1 DFQATT, CDR2 SNEGSKA (reference sequence). The V end was cut by 4 bases, the J end by 7 bases, with 19 bases between.

This clonotype occurred many times. Sequence at one end of the junction differs from germline and may be a read error. The genes are TRBV27 and TRBJ2-1; tentative D call: TRBD2 (7 bases). CDR3 length: 15 residues. Germline V gene data show CDR1 as MNHEY and CDR2 as SMNVEV (reference sequence). The CDR3 region is CASKGVLADYNEQFF. The CDR3 DNA follows: TGTGCGAGCAAGGGGGTCCTAGCGGACTACAATGAGCAGTTCTTC.

This clonotype is a singleton in its sample. A much larger clone lies one base from this, so it may be a read error. The chain employs TRBV5-1 and TRBJ2-5; possible D gene TRBD1, 6 bases. From germline, CDR1 is SGHRS and CDR2 YFSETQ. V shed 2 bases and J shed 7 bases, with 6 bases lying between them. The CDR3 has 11 residues. This CDR3 is CASSFRGTQYF. DNA of the CDR3: TGCGCCAGCAGCTTCAGGGGGACCCAGTACTTC.

This clonotype was seen many times. The chain links TRBV7-9 to TRBJ2-5; D call uncertain. This CDR3 contains 15 residues. CDR1 and CDR2 (germline): SEHNR, FQNEAQ (reference sequence). Trimming stripped 1 base from V and 7 bases from J, with 16 bases between. For the CDR3, the DNA is TGTGCCAGCAGCTTAGTGTTAGGTGAATGGGGGACCCAGTACTTC. Protein product: CASSLVLGEWGTQYF.

The V gene is TRBV19, the J gene TRBJ1-1; tentatively, D is TRBD1 (6 bases). Germline values: CDR1 LNHDA, CDR2 SQIVND (reference sequence). CDR3 size: 13 residues. The germline V and J ends were trimmed by 3 bases and 5 bases, with 10 bases remaining between them. CDR3 nucleotides: TGTGCCAGTAGTATGGGGGCTTGGACTGAAGCTTTCTTT. This translates into CASSMGAWTEAFF.

This clonotype has a count of ten or more. The CDR3 DNA reads as TGCAGTGCTAGAAGACTAGCGGGAGTCGAGCAGTACTTC. Its protein product is CSARRLAGVEQYF. This chain links TRBV20-1 with TRBJ2-7; 12 bases align to TRBD2. V shed 2 bases, J shed 6 bases, and the junction held 2 bases outside the gene matches. The CDR3 loop spans 13 amino acids. Germline values: CDR1 DFQATT, CDR2 SNEGSKA (reference sequence).

This clonotype was counted at least ten times. The chain has TRBV5-1 and TRBJ2-7; D is tentatively TRBD1 or TRBD2 (5 bases each). CDR3 size: 14 residues. The V and J ends lost 2 bases and 2 bases respectively, with 11 bases between them. Germline assignment: CDR1 SGHRS and CDR2 YFSETQ. The CDR3 is CASSLSGPTYEQYF. CDR3 DNA: TGCGCCAGCAGCTTATCGGGACCGACCTACGAGCAGTACTTC.

This clonotype came up many times. V usage is TRBV5-1 and J usage is TRBJ2-1; 13 nucleotides align to TRBD2. This CDR3 contains 14 residues. V lost 4 bases and J lost 9; bases outside the gene matches: 4. CDR1 and CDR2 from the germline V gene are SGHRS and YFSETQ. CDR3 protein: CASSPLAGGGEQFF. The CDR3 DNA reads as TGCGCCAGCAGCCCACTAGCGGGAGGGGGTGAGCAGTTCTTC. Full variable domain (rest looked up from reference TRBV5-1 and TRBJ2-1): KAGVTQTPRYLIKTRGQQVTLSCSPISGHRSVSWYQQTPGQGLQFLFEYFSETQRNKGNFPGRFSGRQFSNSRSEMNVSTLELGDSALYLCASSPLAGGGEQFFGPGTRLTVL.

As for this clonotype: A much larger clone sits a single nucleotide away, making a read error possible. The chain uses TRBV6-1 and TRBJ2-7; 9 bases line up with TRBD2. In germline, CDR1 is MNHNS, CDR2 SASEGT. The CDR3 extends over 17 amino acids. CDR3 loop: CAGSEIGLAKGSYEQYF. DNA of the CDR3: TGTGCCGGCAGTGAAATTGGACTAGCGAAGGGGTCCTACGAGCAGTACTTC.